This entry describes one T cell receptor (beta chain). CDR1 MGHRA and CDR2 YSYEKL come from the germline V gene. This CDR3 has 18 residues. V lost 6 bases to trimming and J lost 5 bases; unmatched junction nucleotides: 14. The source of the sample is a study of blood T cell repertoires in COVID-19. As for the study in general: COVID-19 samples collected from the United States, Italy and Spain covered acute and convalescent phases. The cDNA or gDNA used as material had been derived from T cells, B-cell-depleted T cells, or PBMCs.

As handled by the study authors: Amplified reference gene primers provided the basis for estimating nucleated cell counts. Some clones are missing from TCRdb's copy, which holds only in-frame ones; the method was immunoSEQ multiplex PCR. V and J calls and clone size follow that table, whereas D and trimming were derived from the DNA. The sample lists about 150,000 clones, roughly nine tenths occurring once. The chain has TRBV4-1 and TRBJ2-2, with TRBD2 matching over 11 bases. This TCR was recovered from a man aged 60 to 69 with acute or convalescent COVID-19. The material sequenced was peripheral blood. CDR3 in DNA: TGCGCCAGCAGTTACAATAGCGGGGGGGCCGTAGATACCGGGGAGCTGTTTTTT. This translates into CASSYNSGGAVDTGELFF.